The 32 T cell receptor beta chains below come from one sample, sequenced in a study of OX40 agonist ivuxolimab in advanced cancers. The table came from immunoSEQ multiplex PCR; TCRdb's copy has only in-frame clones and leaves some out. Of 50,000 to 70,000 clones detected, around 93% appear once; the ten largest clones hold about 0.44%. The source material was CD4+ or CD8+ T cells sorted from blood, sampled in a trial of the OX40 agonist ivuxolimab. These receptors all come from an adult with an advanced solid tumor such as melanoma, head and neck, liver or kidney cancer.

This clone has just one count. The J gene is TRBJ2-7, the V gene TRBV11-3, with 11 positions matching TRBD2. This CDR3 is 14 amino acids long. The J segment lost 3 bases and the V segment lost 5 bases, leaving 3 bases of the junction unmatched. The germline CDR1 and CDR2 sequences are SGHNT and YENEEA. The CDR3 here is CASSVTSGNYEQYF. CDR3 in DNA: TGTGCCAGCAGCGTGACTAGCGGGAACTACGAGCAGTACTTC.

The J gene is TRBJ2-3, the V gene TRBV7-9; the D gene is possibly TRBD1 (6 bases). CDR1 is SEHNR and CDR2 is FQNEAQ in the germline V gene (reference sequence). Trimming left V 0 bases short and J 8 bases short, with 9 bases between. This CDR3 is built from 13 residues. CDR3 sequence: CASSLALGATQYF. The CDR3 DNA is TGTGCCAGCAGCTTAGCGTTGGGGGCTACGCAGTATTTT.

V usage is TRBV5-4 and J usage is TRBJ1-3; D not resolved. CDR1 and CDR2 (germline): SGHNT, YYREEE (reference sequence). Trimming pared 0 bases from V and 0 bases from J, leaving 7 bases between. The CDR3 runs 15 residues. Written as DNA, the CDR3 is TGTGCCAGCAGCTTGGCCGGGAACTCTGGAAACACCATATATTTT. The encoded protein is CASSLAGNSGNTIYF.

J is TRBJ2-5 and V is TRBV7-2; D is undetermined. Germline values: CDR1 SGHTA, CDR2 FQGNSA. This CDR3 comprises 13 residues. Trimming took 11 bases from V and 2 from J, leaving 15 bases between them. Here the CDR3 reads CASGSAEQETQYF. In DNA form, the CDR3 reads TGTGCCTCTGGGTCCGCAGAACAAGAGACCCAGTACTTC.

The CDR3 is CASSYGLAGSYEQYF. CDR3 nucleotide sequence: TGTGCCAGCAGCTATGGACTAGCGGGATCCTACGAGCAGTACTTC. V and J are TRBV5-6 and TRBJ2-7; the match to TRBD2 covers 12 bases. The CDR3 loop spans 15 amino acids. CDR1 is SGHDT and CDR2 is YYEEEE in the germline V gene. V lost 3 bases and J lost 1; bases outside the gene matches: 2. The full variable domain, completed using reference TRBV5-6 and TRBJ2-7, is DAGVTQSPTHLIKTRGQQVTLRCSPKSGHDTVSWYQQALGQGPQFIFQYYEEEERQRGNFPDRFSGHQFPNYSSELNVNALLLGDSALYLCASSYGLAGSYEQYFGPGTRLTVT.

This clone was detected a few times. The V gene is TRBV11-3, the J gene TRBJ2-7; 7 bases match TRBD2. The CDR3 contains 15 residues. Germline V gene sequence: CDR1 SGHNT, CDR2 YENEEA. The J segment lost 2 bases and the V segment lost 1 base, leaving 5 bases of the junction unmatched. DNA of the CDR3: TGTGCCAGCAGCTTAGGTGGCGGGAGAACCTACGAGCAGTACTTC. It is translated as CASSLGGGRTYEQYF. Variable domain in full (rest from reference TRBV11-3 and TRBJ2-7): EAGVVQSPRYKIIEKKQPVAFWCNPISGHNTLYWYLQNLGQGPELLIRYENEEAVDDSQLPKDRFSAERLKGVDSTLKIQPAELGDSAVYLCASSLGGGRTYEQYFGPGTRLTVT.

V usage is TRBV29-1 and J usage is TRBJ2-1; TRBD2 matches at 16 bases. Unmatched junction bases numbered 4, after V lost 7 bases and J lost 7 bases. Germline V gene sequence: CDR1 SQVTM, CDR2 ANQGSEA. The CDR3 is 14 residues long. CDR3 sequence: CSAGTSGRGNEQFF. In nucleotides, the CDR3 is TGCAGCGCCGGGACTAGCGGGAGGGGGAATGAGCAGTTCTTC.

The rearrangement uses TRBV10-3 and TRBJ2-1; 7 bases agree with TRBD2. The length of the CDR3 is 16 residues. Per the germline V gene, CDR1 is ENHRY and CDR2 is SYGVKD. The J segment lost 3 bases and the V segment lost 6 bases, leaving 11 bases of the junction unmatched. The CDR3, as DNA: TGTGCCATCAGAACGGAGAGCGGGATTAGCTACAATGAGCAGTTCTTC. Translation gives CAIRTESGISYNEQFF.

This chain connects TRBV10-3 to TRBJ1-5, with 9 bases fitting TRBD1. CDR1 is ENHRY and CDR2 is SYGVKD in the germline V gene. Trimming at V came to 3 bases and at J to 8 bases, leaving 5 bases not matched to a gene. The CDR3 is 14 amino acids. The DNA for the CDR3 is TGTGCCATCAGTGACTCGGGACAGGGCGAGCCCCAGCATTTT. It codes for CAISDSGQGEPQHF.

This chain links TRBV21-1 with TRBJ1-2. TRBV21-1 is designated a pseudogene. The CDR3 spans 16 residues. The chain's CDR3 is CASLERTDLPNYGYTF. The CDR3 region has the DNA TGTGCCAGCCTCGAAAGGACCGACCTACCTAACTATGGCTACACCTTC.

The chain joins TRBV27 to TRBJ2-5; D tentatively fits TRBD1 or TRBD2 (6 bases each). Germline V lookup: CDR1 MNHEY, CDR2 SMNVEV (reference sequence). The CDR3 extends over 13 amino acids. V was pared by 6 bases and J by 5 bases, with 13 bases between. The DNA for the CDR3 is TGTGCCAGCAGGAACCAGGGGAGGGAGACCCAGTACTTC. As protein: CASRNQGRETQYF.

The chain carries TRBV6-1 and TRBJ2-1, with 10 nucleotides matching TRBD2. Unmatched junction bases numbered 9, after V lost 6 bases and J lost 7 bases. This CDR3 contains 15 residues. CDR1 and CDR2 from the germline V gene are MNHNS and SASEGT. CDR3 region: CASRKTSGPPNEQFF. The CDR3 DNA reads TGTGCCAGCAGGAAGACTAGCGGGCCCCCAAATGAGCAGTTCTTC.

The chain links TRBV7-9 to TRBJ1-2; D ambiguous. The CDR3 consists of 14 residues. Trimming removed 1 base at V and 2 bases at J, with 8 bases between. CDR1 and CDR2 from the germline V gene are SEHNR and FQNEAQ (reference sequence). For the CDR3, the DNA is TGTGCCAGCAGCTTAGGATTTGAGAACTATGGCTACACCTTC. It is translated as CASSLGFENYGYTF.

The chain links TRBV19 to TRBJ2-6; tentatively, D is TRBD1 (5 bases). This CDR3 is 14 amino acids long. Germline V lookup: CDR1 LNHDA, CDR2 SQIVND (reference sequence). Trimming pared 2 bases from V and 10 bases from J, leaving 12 bases between. The CDR3 is CASSIQGSPNVLTF. The CDR3 DNA reads as TGTGCCAGTAGTATACAGGGTAGCCCTAACGTCCTGACTTTC.

V is TRBV2 and J is TRBJ2-7; 12 bases are a match to TRBD2. The germline V gene has CDR1 SNHLY and CDR2 FYNNEI. CDR3 length: 16 amino acids. Trimming removed 1 base from V and 8 bases from J; junction bases left unmatched: 9. This CDR3 reads CASSEELAGGSIKQYF. CDR3 DNA: TGTGCCAGCAGTGAAGAACTAGCGGGAGGTTCAATAAAGCAGTACTTC.

The chain uses TRBV27 and TRBJ2-7; D perhaps matches TRBD2 (6 bases). V gave up 5 bases and J gave up 2 bases, with 13 bases separating them. This CDR3 has 14 residues. Looked up from germline, CDR1 is MNHEY and CDR2 is SMNVEV (reference sequence). CDR3 sequence (DNA): TGTGCCAGCAGTCCCCAGGGACTTGCCTACGAGCAGTACTTC. Translation gives CASSPQGLAYEQYF.

The chain links TRBV14 to TRBJ2-7; 7 bases line up with TRBD1. Germline V gene lookup returns CDR1 SGHDN and CDR2 FVKESK. V lost 2 bases and J lost 5; bases outside the gene matches: 12. The CDR3 is 16 residues long. Written as DNA, the CDR3 is TGTGCCAGCAGCCAAAATACGCGACAGGGTAGGAACGAGCAGTACTTC. Its translation is CASSQNTRQGRNEQYF. The full variable domain, its missing parts supplied by reference TRBV14 and TRBJ2-7, is EAGVTQFPSHSVIEKGQTVTLRCDPISGHDNLYWYRRVMGKEIKFLLHFVKESKQDESGMPNNRFLAERTGGTYSTLKVQPAELEDSGVYFCASSQNTRQGRNEQYFGPGTRLTVT.

The chain is built from TRBV27 and TRBJ1-5; D is uncertain. Germline lookup yields CDR1 MNHEY and CDR2 SMNVEV (reference sequence). There are 14 residues in the CDR3. Trimming removed 6 bases at V and 3 bases at J, with 12 bases between. The CDR3 loop is CASSQLGFNQPQHF. The DNA of the CDR3 is TGTGCCAGCAGCCAATTGGGGTTCAATCAGCCCCAGCATTTT.

In this sample, this clone turned up once. The rearrangement links TRBV11-2 to TRBJ2-3; 7 bases agree with TRBD2. The V and J ends lost 1 base and 5 bases, in that order; junction bases with no gene match: 9. The CDR3 totals 16 residues. The germline V gene has CDR1 SGHAT and CDR2 FQNNGV. CDR3 in amino acids: CASSLAGGSFIDTQYF. The CDR3 DNA follows: TGTGCCAGCAGCTTAGCTGGCGGGAGCTTCATAGATACGCAGTATTTT.

This chain connects TRBV5-1 to TRBJ2-1; 8 positions match TRBD1. The junction had 6 bases not matched to a gene; V was cut back by 8 bases and J by 8 bases. Germline V lookup: CDR1 SGHRS, CDR2 YFSETQ. The CDR3 is 12 amino acids. The CDR3 DNA is TGCGCCAGTGGACAGGGTATGTATGAGCAGTTCTTC. Translated, it gives CASGQGMYEQFF.

CDR3 in DNA: TGTGCCAGCAGTTTCGGGGGTCTTCGGGTTGGGGAGCAGTTCTTC. Translated: CASSFGGLRVGEQFF. The genes are TRBV27 and TRBJ2-1, with a weak D call TRBD2 (6 bases). V was clipped by 3 bases and J by 10 bases, with 19 bases between them. The germline CDR1 and CDR2 sequences are MNHEY and SMNVEV (reference sequence). The CDR3 sequence is 15 residues long.

This sequence joins TRBV2 and TRBJ1-2, with unresolved D. The CDR3 spans 11 residues. Looked up from germline, CDR1 is SNHLY and CDR2 is FYNNEI. With 3 bases removed from V and 7 bases from J, the gap between germline ends came to 6 bases. The CDR3 coding sequence is TGTGCCAGCAGTGACATTTTTGGCTACACCTTC. The encoded protein is CASSDIFGYTF.

V and J are TRBV18 and TRBJ2-7; 8 bases are shared with TRBD2. V was clipped by 4 bases and J by 8 bases; unmatched bases: 10. Germline V CDR1 and CDR2: KGHSH, LQKENI. This CDR3 has 14 amino acids. The CDR3 DNA sequence: TGTGCCAGCTCACTTTCCGAGACTAGCGAAAAGCAGTACTTC. Translating it yields CASSLSETSEKQYF.

V is TRBV7-2 and J is TRBJ1-3, with D perhaps matching TRBD1 (5 bases). Germline loops: CDR1 SGHTA, CDR2 FQGNSA. There are 15 residues in the CDR3. Trimming left V 5 bases short and J 0 bases short, with 11 bases between. Here the CDR3 DNA reads TGTGCCAGCAGCCATACAGGAGCCTCTGGAAACACCATATATTTT. Translated: CASSHTGASGNTIYF.

This chain connects TRBV7-9 to TRBJ2-1; 10 positions match TRBD2. Trimming took 5 bases from V and 13 from J; bases not matched to a gene: 8. In germline, CDR1 is SEHNR, CDR2 FQNEAQ (reference sequence). The CDR3 totals 13 residues. In DNA form, the CDR3 reads TGTGCCAGCAGCCCCGGACTAGCGGCTGGACAGTTCTTC. Amino acid sequence: CASSPGLAAGQFF.

The gene calls are TRBV19 and TRBJ2-7; no definite D call. The germline CDR1 and CDR2 sequences are LNHDA and SQIVND (reference sequence). The CDR3 totals 15 residues. V lost 1 base and J lost 0, with 10 bases in between. The CDR3 reads CASSIVGRSSYEQYF. CDR3 in DNA: TGTGCCAGTAGTATAGTCGGGCGGAGCTCCTACGAGCAGTACTTC.

This chain uses TRBV5-4 with TRBJ2-1; TRBD2 agrees at 8 bases. CDR3 length: 15 residues. V shed 5 bases and J 0 bases; nucleotides not matched to a gene: 4. The V gene's germline CDR1 is SGHNT and CDR2 YYREEE (reference sequence). The CDR3 sequence: CASSPSGSSYNEQFF. The CDR3, as DNA: TGTGCCAGCAGTCCCAGCGGGAGCTCCTACAATGAGCAGTTCTTC.

This clone was seen once. The chain couples TRBV2 to TRBJ1-5; TRBD1 is a possible D gene (6 bases). Trimming took 10 bases from V and 0 from J, leaving 16 bases between them. Germline loops: CDR1 SNHLY, CDR2 FYNNEI. The CDR3 covers 15 residues. CDR3 DNA sequence: TGTGCCACACACTCGGGACAAGATAGCAATCAGCCCCAGCATTTT. This sequence encodes CATHSGQDSNQPQHF.

The rearrangement uses TRBV14 and TRBJ2-5; weak D call: TRBD2 (5 bases). Germline-derived CDR1 and CDR2 are SGHDN and FVKESK. Trimming left V 4 bases short and J 1 base short, with 16 bases between. CDR3 length: 16 amino acids. CDR3 in DNA: TGTGCCAGCAGCCCTGAACTAGGATTCACCCAAGAGACCCAGTACTTC. It specifies CASSPELGFTQETQYF. Full variable domain (missing parts from reference TRBV14 and TRBJ2-5): EAGVTQFPSHSVIEKGQTVTLRCDPISGHDNLYWYRRVMGKEIKFLLHFVKESKQDESGMPNNRFLAERTGGTYSTLKVQPAELEDSGVYFCASSPELGFTQETQYFGPGTRLLVL.

The rearrangement links TRBV27 to TRBJ2-7, with D perhaps matching TRBD2 (6 bases). The CDR3 loop spans 15 amino acids. Trimming took 6 bases from V and 0 from J, leaving 15 bases between them. Per the germline V gene, CDR1 is MNHEY and CDR2 is SMNVEV (reference sequence). In nucleotides, the CDR3 is TGTGCCAGCAGAGGAGGCGGGGAAAGCTCCTACGAGCAGTACTTC. This sequence encodes CASRGGGESSYEQYF.

CDR3 nucleotide sequence: TGTGCCAGCAGAGGCGGGGCTAGCACAGATACGCAGTATTTT. Amino acids: CASRGGASTDTQYF. The gene calls are TRBV6-1 and TRBJ2-3; TRBD2 is a possible D gene (6 bases). The V and J ends lost 6 bases and 0 bases respectively, with 10 bases between them. This CDR3 is built from 14 residues. Per the germline V gene, CDR1 is MNHNS and CDR2 is SASEGT.

Comments on this clone: The same CDR3 can be traced to other DNA sequences in this sample. The rearrangement uses TRBV6-5 and TRBJ1-1; D unclear. Trimming took 7 bases from V and 1 from J, leaving 10 bases between them. CDR1 MNHEY and CDR2 SVGAGI come from the germline V gene. The CDR3 totals 13 residues. CDR3 region: CASTPRQNTEAFF. The DNA of the CDR3 is TGTGCCAGCACCCCCCGACAGAACACTGAAGCTTTCTTT.